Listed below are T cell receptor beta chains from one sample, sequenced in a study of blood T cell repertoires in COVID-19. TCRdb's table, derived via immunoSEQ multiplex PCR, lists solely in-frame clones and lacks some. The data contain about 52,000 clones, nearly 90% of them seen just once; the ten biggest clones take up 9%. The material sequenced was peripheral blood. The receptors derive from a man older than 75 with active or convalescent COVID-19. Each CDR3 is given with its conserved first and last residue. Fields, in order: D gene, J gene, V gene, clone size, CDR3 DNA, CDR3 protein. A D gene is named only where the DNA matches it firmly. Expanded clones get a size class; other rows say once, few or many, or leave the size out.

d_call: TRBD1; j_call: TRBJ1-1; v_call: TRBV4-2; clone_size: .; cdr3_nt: TGTGCCAGCAGCCAACCGGGACAGGGTCACACTGAAGCTTTCTTT; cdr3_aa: CASSQPGQGHTEAFF
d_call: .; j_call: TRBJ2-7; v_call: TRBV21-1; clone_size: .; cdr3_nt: TGTGCCAGCAGCACTATGCTAGCGGGAGGGCCCCTCTACGAGCAGTACTTC; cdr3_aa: CASSTMLAGGPLYEQYF
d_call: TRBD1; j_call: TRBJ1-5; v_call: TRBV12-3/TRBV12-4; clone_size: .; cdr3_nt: TGTGCCAGCAGTCCGGGACAGGACCAGCCCCAGCATTTT; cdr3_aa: CASSPGQDQPQHF
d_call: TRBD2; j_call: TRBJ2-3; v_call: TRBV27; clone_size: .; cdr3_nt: TGTGCCAGCAGGCGGGCTATGCAGCGGGGGGCAGATACGCAGTATTTT; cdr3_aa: CASRRAMQRGADTQYF
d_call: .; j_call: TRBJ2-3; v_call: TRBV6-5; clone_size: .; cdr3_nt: TGTGCCAGCAGTTTGGCCGATAGCACAGATACGCAGTATTTT; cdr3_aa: CASSLADSTDTQYF
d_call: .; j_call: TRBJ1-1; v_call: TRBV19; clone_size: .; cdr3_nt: TGTGCCAGTAGTATCGACTCATTGGGCACTGAAGCTTTCTTT; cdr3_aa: CASSIDSLGTEAFF
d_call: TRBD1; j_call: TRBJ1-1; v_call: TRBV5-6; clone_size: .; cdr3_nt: TGTGCCAGCAGCATCGGGACAGGGGGCGCCTTTTGGACTGAAGCTTTCTTT; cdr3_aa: CASSIGTGGAFWTEAFF
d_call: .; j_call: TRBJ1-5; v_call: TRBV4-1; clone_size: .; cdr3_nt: TGCGCCAGCAGCCGGGACACCATTCAGCCCCAGCATTTT; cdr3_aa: CASSRDTIQPQHF
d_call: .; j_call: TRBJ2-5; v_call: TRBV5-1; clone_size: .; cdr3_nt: TGCGCCAGCAGCTCGCTGGGGGGAGAGACCCAGTACTTC; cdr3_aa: CASSSLGGETQYF
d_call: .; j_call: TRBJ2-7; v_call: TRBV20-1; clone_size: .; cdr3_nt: TGCAGTGCTAGTAGAACTGGCTACGAGCAGTACTTC; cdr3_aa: CSASRTGYEQYF
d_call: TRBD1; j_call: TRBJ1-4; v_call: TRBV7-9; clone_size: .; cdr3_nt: TGTGCCAGCAGCCAGGGACAGGGGACCGAAAAACTGTTTTTT; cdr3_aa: CASSQGQGTEKLFF
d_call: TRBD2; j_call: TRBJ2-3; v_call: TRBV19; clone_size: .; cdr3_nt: TGTGCCAGTACCGACGCTAGCGGGAGGATGGGGGATACGCAGTATTTT; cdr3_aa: CASTDASGRMGDTQYF
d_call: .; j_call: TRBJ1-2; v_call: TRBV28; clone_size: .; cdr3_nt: TGTGCCAGCAGCATCCAGGGTAACTATGGCTACACCTTC; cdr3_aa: CASSIQGNYGYTF
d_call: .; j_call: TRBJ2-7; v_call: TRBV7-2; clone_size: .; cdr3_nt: TGTGCCAGCAGCTTAGAGAGTACTAGGGCATACGAGCAGTACTTC; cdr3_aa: CASSLESTRAYEQYF
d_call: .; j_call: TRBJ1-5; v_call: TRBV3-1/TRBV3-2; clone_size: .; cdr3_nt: TGTGCCAGCAGCCAAGATCAGGGCCGTCAGCCCCAGCATTTT; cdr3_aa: CASSQDQGRQPQHF
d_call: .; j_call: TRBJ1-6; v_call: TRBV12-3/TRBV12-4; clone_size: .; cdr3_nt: TGTGCCAGCAGTTTTGCGGGTTCACCCCTCCACTTT; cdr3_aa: CASSFAGSPLHF
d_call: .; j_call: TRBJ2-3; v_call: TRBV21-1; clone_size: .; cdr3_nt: TGTGCCAGCGGGCTCGGGGGGCAGAGCACAGATACGCAGTATTTT; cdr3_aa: CASGLGGQSTDTQYF
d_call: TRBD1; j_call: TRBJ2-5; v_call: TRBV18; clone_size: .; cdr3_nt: TGTGCCAGCTCACCTACAGGGGGCCAAGAGACCCAGTACTTC; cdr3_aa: CASSPTGGQETQYF
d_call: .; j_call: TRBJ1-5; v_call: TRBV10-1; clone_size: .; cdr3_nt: TGCGCCAGCTCCAGGGGAGAGGGACAGCCCCAGCATTTT; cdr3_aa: CASSRGEGQPQHF
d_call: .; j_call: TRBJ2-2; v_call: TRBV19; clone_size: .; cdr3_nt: TGTGCCAGTAGTCTTCGGTTAGCCGGGGAGCTGTTTTTT; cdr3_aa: CASSLRLAGELFF
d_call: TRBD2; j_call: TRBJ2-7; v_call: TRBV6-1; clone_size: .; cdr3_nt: TGTGCCAGCAGTGAAGTATGGAGCGGGCTAGCGGGAGTTGGGTCCTACGAGCAGTACTTC; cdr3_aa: CASSEVWSGLAGVGSYEQYF
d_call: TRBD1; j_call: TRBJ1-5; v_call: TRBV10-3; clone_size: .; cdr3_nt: TGTGCCATCAGTGAAGGTAAAGGGGGCGTAGGGCAGCCCCAGCATTTT; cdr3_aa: CAISEGKGGVGQPQHF
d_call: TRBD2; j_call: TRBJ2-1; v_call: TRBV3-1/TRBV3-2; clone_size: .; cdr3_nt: TGTGCCAGCAGCCTTTTGCGGGGGAAAGGGAATGAGCAGTTCTTC; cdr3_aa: CASSLLRGKGNEQFF
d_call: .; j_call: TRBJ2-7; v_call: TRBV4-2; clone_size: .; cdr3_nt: TGTGCCAGCAGCCGAGGGCGGAACTCCTACGAGCAGTACTTC; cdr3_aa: CASSRGRNSYEQYF
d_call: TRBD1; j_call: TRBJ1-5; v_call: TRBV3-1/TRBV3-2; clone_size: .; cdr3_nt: TGTGCCAGCAGCTATAACCGGGACAGACTAAACCATACTAGCAATCAGCCCCAGCATTTT; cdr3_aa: CASSYNRDRLNHTSNQPQHF
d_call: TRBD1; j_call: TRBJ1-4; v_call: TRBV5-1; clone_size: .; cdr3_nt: TGCGCCAGCAGACAATCCGGGACAGGTGAAAAACTGTTTTTT; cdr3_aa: CASRQSGTGEKLFF
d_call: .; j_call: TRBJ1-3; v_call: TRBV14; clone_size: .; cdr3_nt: TGTGCCAGCTATTCTGGAAACACCATATATTTT; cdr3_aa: CASYSGNTIYF
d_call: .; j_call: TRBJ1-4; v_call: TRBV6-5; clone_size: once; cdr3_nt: TGTGCCAGCACCGAATTGGGGGCCCTTAATGAAAAACTGTTTTTT; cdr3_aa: CASTELGALNEKLFF
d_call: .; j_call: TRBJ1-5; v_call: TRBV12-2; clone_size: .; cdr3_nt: TGTGCAAGTCGCCCCCACCCGGGAGCCAATCAGCCCCAGCATTTT; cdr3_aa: CASRPHPGANQPQHF
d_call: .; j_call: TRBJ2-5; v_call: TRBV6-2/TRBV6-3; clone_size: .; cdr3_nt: TGTGCCAGCAGCGAGGTCCAAGAGACCCAGTACTTC; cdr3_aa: CASSEVQETQYF
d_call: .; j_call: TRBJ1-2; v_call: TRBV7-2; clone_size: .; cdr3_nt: TGTGCCAGCAGCTCTATCACAGGGTTACCCTATGGCTACACCTTC; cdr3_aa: CASSSITGLPYGYTF
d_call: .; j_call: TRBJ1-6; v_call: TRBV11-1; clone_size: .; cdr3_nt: TGTGCCAGCAGCTTAGACCGGGGGAATTCACCCCTCCACTTT; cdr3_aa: CASSLDRGNSPLHF
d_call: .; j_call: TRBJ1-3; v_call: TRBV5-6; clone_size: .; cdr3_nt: TGTGCCAGCAGCTCTCGAGCACGAGCGGGCTCTGGAAACACCATATATTTT; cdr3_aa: CASSSRARAGSGNTIYF
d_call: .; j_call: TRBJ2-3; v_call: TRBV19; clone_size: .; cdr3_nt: TGTGCCAGTAGTATAGGGTCCAGGGGGGATCTTTTCCAGCGGGAGAATACGCAGTATTTT; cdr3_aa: CASSIGSRGDLFQRENTQYF
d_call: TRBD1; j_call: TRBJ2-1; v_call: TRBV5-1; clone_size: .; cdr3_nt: TGCGCCAGCAGCTCGGGACAGACGTCTAGCAATGAGCAGTTCTTC; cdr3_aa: CASSSGQTSSNEQFF
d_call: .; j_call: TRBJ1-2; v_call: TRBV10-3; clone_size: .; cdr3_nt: TGTGCCATCAGTGAGAAGACAGGAGGAAATGGCTACACCTTC; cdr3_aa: CAISEKTGGNGYTF
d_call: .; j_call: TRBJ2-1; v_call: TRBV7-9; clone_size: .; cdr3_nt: TGTGCCAGCAGCTTAGAACGTAGGCAGTTCTTC; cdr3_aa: CASSLERRQFF
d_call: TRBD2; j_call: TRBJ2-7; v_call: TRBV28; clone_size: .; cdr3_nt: TGTGCCAGCAGTATACGACTAGCGGGAGCTAACGAGCAGTACTTC; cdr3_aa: CASSIRLAGANEQYF
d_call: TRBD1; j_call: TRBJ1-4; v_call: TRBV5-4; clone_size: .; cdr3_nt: TGTGCCAGCAGCTTCGGCGGGACAGGGGGCGAAAAACTGTTTTTT; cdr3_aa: CASSFGGTGGEKLFF
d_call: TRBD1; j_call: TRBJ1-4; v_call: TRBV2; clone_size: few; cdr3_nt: TGTGCCAGCGGACCGGGACAGGGGAGGACTAATGAAAAACTGTTTTTT; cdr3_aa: CASGPGQGRTNEKLFF